A single sample is the source of the 18 T cell receptor beta chains below, sequenced in a study of shared clonotypes between healthy human individuals (dated by TCRdb to 2020 to 2022). The method behind the library was the immunoSEQ multiplex PCR assay. TCRdb holds this immuneACCESS table with in-frame rearrangements only. Some clones are missing; in checked studies, unresolved V genes explain under half, and the rest has no known cause. This sample holds 550,000 to 800,000 clones; roughly 70% were observed only once. The top ten hold approximately 1.8% of the sample. Sequenced sample: memory CD4+ T cells sorted from blood. The intended sense of this specimen's cell subset or site label: CD45RA-negative fraction. The receptors shown here come from a woman aged 25 to 39 in good health.

The J gene is TRBJ2-5, the V gene TRBV28, with D tentatively TRBD2 (6 bases). The germline CDR1 and CDR2 sequences are MDHEN and SYDVKM. Trimming left V 2 bases short and J 3 bases short, with 10 bases between. The CDR3 is 14 residues long. CDR3: CASSLGGKKETQYF. The CDR3 nucleotides read TGTGCCAGCAGTTTAGGGGGGAAAAAAGAGACCCAGTACTTC.

The chain joins TRBV30 to TRBJ2-2; a weak D match, TRBD1 (5 bases). This CDR3 has 14 residues. V was clipped by 4 bases and J by 2 bases, with 11 bases between them. Germline V gives CDR1 GTSNPN, CDR2 SVGIG (reference sequence). The CDR3 loop reads CAWIRQLNTGELFF. The CDR3 DNA reads TGTGCCTGGATCAGACAGCTTAACACCGGGGAGCTGTTTTTT.

A remark on this clone: Other DNA sequences within the sample encode an identical CDR3. The chain joins TRBV7-7 to TRBJ2-5; D not certain. The CDR3 length is 13 residues. V gave up 3 bases and J gave up 2 bases, with 7 bases separating them. CDR1 is SSHAT, CDR2 FNYEAQ, per germline (reference sequence). The CDR3 sequence: CASSFSVQETQYF. In DNA, the CDR3 is TGTGCCAGCAGCTTTTCCGTTCAAGAGACCCAGTACTTC.

The V and J genes are TRBV19 and TRBJ2-7, with D maybe TRBD2 (7 bases). This CDR3 contains 13 residues. Germline V gives CDR1 LNHDA, CDR2 SQIVND (reference sequence). V was cut by 11 bases and J by 6 bases, with 20 bases left in between. CDR3 bases: TGTGCCTCAGGGGCGGGAGAAACGCGCGAGCAGTACTTC. Protein product: CASGAGETREQYF.

V gene TRBV28 combines with J gene TRBJ1-4, with a tentative D call TRBD1 (6 bases). This CDR3 region has 14 residues. Trimming pared 3 bases from V and 11 bases from J, leaving 16 bases between. Germline V lookup: CDR1 MDHEN, CDR2 SYDVKM. The CDR3 region is CASSLVQGGGKLFF. CDR3 in DNA: TGTGCCAGCAGTTTGGTACAGGGCGGGGGGAAACTGTTTTTT. Combining the CDR3 with reference TRBV28 and TRBJ1-4 gives the whole variable domain DVKVTQSSRYLVKRTGEKVFLECVQDMDHENMFWYRQDPGLGLRLIYFSYDVKMKEKGDIPEGYSVSREKKERFSLILESASTNQTSMYLCASSLVQGGGKLFFGSGTQLSVL.

This clone has only a few counts. The chain has TRBV5-1 and TRBJ1-3, with TRBD1 matching 7 bases. CDR3 size: 14 residues. Germline values: CDR1 SGHRS, CDR2 YFSETQ. After removal of 2 bases from V and 3 bases from J, the junction contained 2 bases not matched to a gene. Written as DNA, the CDR3 is TGCGCCAGCAGCTTCGGACAGGATGGAAACACCATATATTTT. As protein: CASSFGQDGNTIYF.

This clone showed up just once. The chain recombines TRBV7-9 with TRBJ2-1, with 10 bases matching TRBD2. The germline V gene encodes CDR1 SEHNR and CDR2 FQNEAQ (reference sequence). V was pared by 11 bases and J by 3 bases, with 4 bases of the junction left unmatched. The CDR3 contains 13 residues. CDR3 region: CAGTSGIYNEQFF. The CDR3 bases are TGTGCCGGAACTAGCGGGATCTACAATGAGCAGTTCTTC.

This chain links TRBV19 with TRBJ1-1, with 9 bases fitting TRBD1. The CDR3 is 15 residues long. Trimming at V came to 7 bases and at J to 6 bases, leaving 12 bases not matched to a gene. CDR1 and CDR2 from the germline V gene are LNHDA and SQIVND (reference sequence). CDR3 sequence reads: CASTHWGQGTAEAFF. CDR3 nucleotide sequence: TGTGCCAGTACCCACTGGGGACAGGGAACGGCTGAAGCTTTCTTT.

In its sample, this clone was seen many times. The rearrangement joins TRBV19 to TRBJ1-3; 8 bases line up with TRBD1. The trim removed 5 bases at V and 9 bases at J, leaving 12 bases unmatched. Germline V gene sequence: CDR1 LNHDA, CDR2 SQIVND (reference sequence). The length of the CDR3 is 15 residues. CDR3 loop: CASSAGTGQGGTIYF. The CDR3 DNA reads as TGTGCCAGTAGTGCCGGGACAGGCCAAGGCGGCACCATATATTTT.

The V and J genes are TRBV27 and TRBJ2-1; no reliable D call. CDR1 MNHEY and CDR2 SMNVEV come from the germline V gene (reference sequence). Trimming pared 6 bases from V and 5 bases from J, leaving 11 bases between. This CDR3 region has 13 residues. CDR3 nucleotides: TGTGCCAGCAGGCGACAAAAGAACAATGAGCAGTTCTTC. Its translation is CASRRQKNNEQFF.

The chain uses TRBV2 and TRBJ2-3; D is possibly TRBD1 (6 bases). This CDR3 has 16 amino acids. Trimming cost V 7 bases and J 3 bases, with 20 bases left between them. Germline V gene lookup returns CDR1 SNHLY and CDR2 FYNNEI. CDR3 protein: CASTLLRQAGTDTQYF. As DNA, the CDR3 is TGTGCCAGCACCCTACTCCGACAGGCAGGTACAGATACGCAGTATTTT.

The CDR3 DNA is TGTGCCAGTAGTATATCTAGCGGGAGTTCAACAGATACGCAGTATTTT. Protein: CASSISSGSSTDTQYF. The chain carries TRBV19 and TRBJ2-3, with TRBD2 matching over 10 bases. Germline-derived CDR1 and CDR2 are LNHDA and SQIVND (reference sequence). CDR3 size: 16 residues. The V gene end was trimmed by 2 bases and the J gene end by 3 bases; junction bases not matched to a gene: 5.

This chain uses TRBV5-4 with TRBJ2-5, with 7 bases fitting TRBD2. Trimming took 6 bases from V and 2 from J; bases not matched to a gene: 16. CDR1 and CDR2 from the germline V gene are SGHNT and YYREEE (reference sequence). This CDR3 comprises 17 residues. This CDR3 reads CASIIPRASGSQETQYF. CDR3 DNA: TGTGCCAGCATCATTCCGCGGGCTAGCGGAAGTCAAGAGACCCAGTACTTC.

This clone was observed once. The genes are TRBV29-1 and TRBJ2-2; TRBD1 aligns across 8 bases. The V segment lost 3 bases and the J segment 1 base; nucleotides outside the gene matches: 1. Germline lookup yields CDR1 SQVTM and CDR2 ANQGSEA. The CDR3 is 14 amino acids. The CDR3 reads CSVEGTGNTGELFF. The CDR3, as DNA: TGCAGCGTTGAGGGGACAGGGAACACCGGGGAGCTGTTTTTT.

The chain joins TRBV15 to TRBJ2-3; D is uncertain. The CDR3 spans 12 residues. The germline V gene has CDR1 LNHNV and CDR2 YYDKDF (reference sequence). Trimming took 5 bases from V and 6 from J, leaving 9 bases between them. This CDR3 is CATSYMRDTQYF. CDR3 nucleotides: TGTGCCACCAGCTATATGCGTGATACGCAGTATTTT.

This clone was observed once. The chain couples TRBV27 to TRBJ2-5, with D perhaps TRBD2 (5 bases). The ends were cut back, 4 bases at V and 2 bases at J, with 14 bases in the middle. The CDR3 runs to 15 residues. Germline V CDR1 and CDR2: MNHEY, SMNVEV (reference sequence). The CDR3 DNA reads TGTGCCAGCAGTTCCCCCCCCAGCGGACAAGAGACCCAGTACTTC. Translating gives CASSSPPSGQETQYF.

J is TRBJ2-3 and V is TRBV5-6; 9 positions agree with TRBD2. V was pared by 4 bases and J by 3 bases, with 3 bases of the junction left unmatched. CDR1 is SGHDT, CDR2 YYEEEE, per germline. This CDR3 is 14 amino acids long. This chain's CDR3 is CASSRGRATDTQYF. The CDR3 DNA sequence: TGTGCCAGCAGCCGCGGGAGGGCGACAGATACGCAGTATTTT.

In regard to this clone: The same CDR3 arises from other DNA sequences in this sample as well. The CDR3 nucleotides are TGTGCCATCAGTGAGGTCTCCTACGAGCAGTACTTC. Its protein product is CAISEVSYEQYF. The chain employs TRBV10-3 and TRBJ2-7; D uncertain. This CDR3 contains 12 residues. With 2 bases removed from V and 0 bases from J, the gap between germline ends came to 2 bases. Germline-derived CDR1 and CDR2 are ENHRY and SYGVKD.